These T cell receptor beta chains were read from a single sample in a study of vaccination effects on CD4 cells after COVID-19. These receptors lack a known antigen. The assay was immunoSEQ multiplex PCR, and TCRdb's table has in-frame clones only and misses some. The table includes about 40,000 clones, around two thirds detected once. This specimen consisted of CD4+ T cells from PBMCs cultured without peptide, obtained after COVID-19 vaccination. These receptors all come from a human donor who received a COVID-19 vaccine. CDR3s include the opening cysteine and the closing phenylalanine or tryptophan. Fields, in order: CDR3 DNA, CDR3 protein, D gene, V gene, J gene, clone size. D genes are given only for firm matches. Clone size appears in some rows only: once, few, many, or a class for an expanded clone.

TGTGCCAGCTCTATTGGGACGGTGAACACCGGGGAGCTGTTTTTT	CASSIGTVNTGELFF	-	TRBV9	TRBJ2-2	-
TGCGCCAGCAGCTTGGAAACCCGGAACTATGGCTACACCTTC	CASSLETRNYGYTF	-	TRBV5-1	TRBJ1-2	-
TGTGCCAGCAGCCCTATGATAGAGCAGTACTTC	CASSPMIEQYF	-	TRBV7-2	TRBJ2-7	-
TGCAGCGTATGGGGTAACTATGGCTACACCTTC	CSVWGNYGYTF	-	TRBV29-1	TRBJ1-2	-
TGTGCCAGCAGCCAGGTCTGGACAGGTGACTCTGGAAACACCATATATTTT	CASSQVWTGDSGNTIYF	TRBD1	TRBV4-2	TRBJ1-3	-
TGTGCCAGCATTAGGACGGAGGGCACTGAAGCTTTCTTT	CASIRTEGTEAFF	-	TRBV5-6	TRBJ1-1	once
TGCGCCAGCCGGGCTAGCACAGATACGCAGTATTTT	CASRASTDTQYF	-	TRBV10-1	TRBJ2-3	few
TGCGCCAGCAGCTTGGAATGGTCGAAGGAGACCCAGTACTTC	CASSLEWSKETQYF	-	TRBV5-1	TRBJ2-5	-
TGTGCCATCAGTGAGTCGTCCTATGGCTACACCTTC	CAISESSYGYTF	-	TRBV10-3	TRBJ1-2	few
TGTGCCAGCAGGCGGTTAGCGGGTGCCGGCACAGATACGCAGTATTTT	CASRRLAGAGTDTQYF	TRBD2	TRBV5-6	TRBJ2-3	once
TGTGCTAGTGGTTTGGGCAGGGGGCTTAATGAAAAACTGTTTTTT	CASGLGRGLNEKLFF	TRBD1	TRBV12-5	TRBJ1-4	-
TGTGCCAGCAGCCAAGGGGCAAGTACGATCCGGACTAGCACAGATACGCAGTATTTT	CASSQGASTIRTSTDTQYF	-	TRBV3-1/TRBV3-2	TRBJ2-3	-
TGTGCCAGCACCTCGTGGAATGAGCAGTTCTTC	CASTSWNEQFF	-	TRBV3-1/TRBV3-2	TRBJ2-1	-
TGTGCCAGCAGCGTAGGTGGCCCACAGTACTTC	CASSVGGPQYF	-	TRBV9	TRBJ2-4	-
TGTGCCAGCACCAAGGGAACCACAGATACGCAGTATTTT	CASTKGTTDTQYF	-	TRBV3-1/TRBV3-2	TRBJ2-3	-
TGTGCCAGCAGCCTCGAACAGGGGGTGTTTTCCTACGAGCAGTACTTC	CASSLEQGVFSYEQYF	TRBD1	TRBV28	TRBJ2-7	-
TGTGCCAGCAGCAGACAGGACTACACTGAAGCTTTCTTT	CASSRQDYTEAFF	-	TRBV21-1	TRBJ1-1	few
TGTGCCAGCAGCGACGGGCTTATGGGAAAACTGTTTTTT	CASSDGLMGKLFF	-	TRBV9	TRBJ1-4	-
TGTGCCAGCAGTCGAGGGACAGGTTGGCATATTCTCTCTGGAAACACCATATATTTT	CASSRGTGWHILSGNTIYF	TRBD1	TRBV28	TRBJ1-3	-
TGCAGTGCTAGTTTAGGGGGACGGAGGGGCAATCAGCCCCAGCATTTT	CSASLGGRRGNQPQHF	-	TRBV20-1	TRBJ1-5	once
TGTGCCGCCTCGCGTGCGGGACCCTACGAGCAGTACTTC	CAASRAGPYEQYF	-	TRBV7-2	TRBJ2-7	-
TGTGCCAGCAGCCCAAGTGGAGGGACAGCTGGAAACACCATATATTTT	CASSPSGGTAGNTIYF	TRBD1	TRBV9	TRBJ1-3	-
TGTGCCAGCAGCCATGCCTGGAGGGGTGGGGCCAACGTCCTGACTTTC	CASSHAWRGGANVLTF	-	TRBV14	TRBJ2-6	-
TGTGCCAGCAGGCTAAGGGGACAGGGCGTTTTTAATAATTCACCCCTCCACTTT	CASRLRGQGVFNNSPLHF	TRBD1	TRBV27	TRBJ1-6	-
TGCGCCAGCAGCCGCCTTGACGGAGACAATGAGCAGTTCTTC	CASSRLDGDNEQFF	-	TRBV5-1	TRBJ2-1	-
TGCGCCAGCAGCTTGGACGGTACACAAGAGACCCAGTACTTC	CASSLDGTQETQYF	-	TRBV5-1	TRBJ2-5	-
TGTGCCAGCAGCTCTTCCACCTCTTTTAATTCACCCCTCCACTTT	CASSSSTSFNSPLHF	-	TRBV11-2	TRBJ1-6	few
TGTGCCAGCTCAAGCCAGACGTCAATCTCTGGAAACACCATATATTTT	CASSSQTSISGNTIYF	-	TRBV18	TRBJ1-3	-
TGTGCCAGTAGTAGTCAGGGACAGGGATACTACGAGCAGTACTTC	CASSSQGQGYYEQYF	TRBD1	TRBV19	TRBJ2-7	-
TGTGCCAGCAGTTACTCAATTAACTGGCCAGGAAACACCATATATTTT	CASSYSINWPGNTIYF	-	TRBV6-5	TRBJ1-3	-
TGTGCCAGCATGGGACTAGCGGGAGGGCCCGACGGGGAGCTGTTTTTT	CASMGLAGGPDGELFF	TRBD2	TRBV6-4	TRBJ2-2	few
TGTGCCAGCAGCGCTTCCTTTGGACGCTCGAACACCGGGGAGCTGTTTTTT	CASSASFGRSNTGELFF	-	TRBV9	TRBJ2-2	-
TGTGCCACCCACAGGGGCCTTATCTCTGGAAACACCATATATTTT	CATHRGLISGNTIYF	TRBD1	TRBV6-5	TRBJ1-3	-
TGTGCCAGCAGTTTATATTCTCTGGGCGGTTCCTACGAGCAGTACTTC	CASSLYSLGGSYEQYF	-	TRBV27	TRBJ2-7	-
TGTGCCAGCAGCCTTGTCCGGAGCACTGAAGCTTTCTTT	CASSLVRSTEAFF	-	TRBV27	TRBJ1-1	-
TGCAGCGTTGGGCTTAGCTCGGTCGTAGATACGCAGTATTTT	CSVGLSSVVDTQYF	-	TRBV29-1	TRBJ2-3	-
TGTGCCAGCAGACCGGGACTAGGTCGTAGGAGGACAGATACGCAGTATTTT	CASRPGLGRRRTDTQYF	TRBD2	TRBV7-6	TRBJ2-3	-
TGCGCCAGCACCCAGGGCAGGGCGGACACCGGGGAGCTGTTTTTT	CASTQGRADTGELFF	-	TRBV5-1	TRBJ2-2	-
TGTGCCAGCAGCTCCCGGGACAGGGCCTACAATGAGCAGTTCTTC	CASSSRDRAYNEQFF	TRBD1	TRBV11-1	TRBJ2-1	-
TGTGCCAGCAGTGAAGAACGGTACAGTCTAGTATCCTACGAGCAGTACTTC	CASSEERYSLVSYEQYF	-	TRBV6-1	TRBJ2-7	few
TGTGCTAGTGGCGGGGGGGCTAGCGGGAGGTTTCCGCAGTATTTT	CASGGGASGRFPQYF	TRBD2	TRBV12-5	TRBJ2-3	-
TGCGCCAGCAGCGGATTGGCTAGCGAGAACAATGAGCAGTTCTTC	CASSGLASENNEQFF	-	TRBV5-1	TRBJ2-1	-
TGTGCCAGCGGCGGGGGGTCCAGCTCCTACAATGAGCAGTTCTTC	CASGGGSSSYNEQFF	TRBD2	TRBV2	TRBJ2-1	-
TGCGCCAGCAGTGAATACTCTGAAGCTTTCTTT	CASSEYSEAFF	-	TRBV10-2	TRBJ1-1	-
TGTGCCAGCAGCCGCCTGGTATCGGCGAATTCTAACTATGGCTACACCTTC	CASSRLVSANSNYGYTF	-	TRBV3-1/TRBV3-2	TRBJ1-2	-
TGTGCCTGGAGCTACCCTCGGGGCTACACCTTC	CAWSYPRGYTF	-	TRBV30	TRBJ1-2	-
TGTGCCAGCAGCGAAGGGGGGACAGCTTACGAGCAGTACTTC	CASSEGGTAYEQYF	-	TRBV6-1	TRBJ2-7	few
TGTGCCAGCAGTTACTGGGACGGCCTCAATCAGCCCCAGCATTTT	CASSYWDGLNQPQHF	-	TRBV6-2/TRBV6-3	TRBJ1-5	-
TGTGCCAGCAGCCAAGAAGGACAGGGCCACGAGCAGTACTTC	CASSQEGQGHEQYF	TRBD1	TRBV3-1/TRBV3-2	TRBJ2-7	-
TGTGCCAGCAGCCGGGACAGCCAAGAGACCCAGTACTTC	CASSRDSQETQYF	TRBD1	TRBV7-7	TRBJ2-5	-
TGTGCCAGCAAGGACAGGGGGCAACTCGAGCAGTACTTC	CASKDRGQLEQYF	TRBD1	TRBV7-2	TRBJ2-7	medium-sized
TGTGCTAGTGGTTTTCCGGGAAGCGGGACTGAAGCTTTCTTT	CASGFPGSGTEAFF	-	TRBV12-5	TRBJ1-1	-
TGTGCCAGCAGTGAAGGACAGGGTCGCACCTACGAGCAGTACTTC	CASSEGQGRTYEQYF	TRBD1	TRBV6-1	TRBJ2-7	-
TGCGCCAGCAGTCAATCGAGACAGGGGCAAGGGCGGGAGTCTCATGAGCAGTTCTTC	CASSQSRQGQGRESHEQFF	-	TRBV23-1	TRBJ2-1	few
TGTGCCAGCAGCCGGACTACCACCGGGGAGCTGTTTTTT	CASSRTTTGELFF	-	TRBV7-6	TRBJ2-2	-
TGCGCCAGCAGCGAAGGGACAGGGGGTTTGGGCAATCAGCCCCAGCATTTT	CASSEGTGGLGNQPQHF	TRBD1	TRBV5-1	TRBJ1-5	-
TGTGCCAGCAGCCGAAGTCGGAGCAGGGTGAATGAGCAGTTCTTC	CASSRSRSRVNEQFF	-	TRBV14	TRBJ2-1	-
TGTGCCAGTGGAGTGGTGGGACAGGCCCACGAGCAGTACTTC	CASGVVGQAHEQYF	TRBD1	TRBV19	TRBJ2-7	-